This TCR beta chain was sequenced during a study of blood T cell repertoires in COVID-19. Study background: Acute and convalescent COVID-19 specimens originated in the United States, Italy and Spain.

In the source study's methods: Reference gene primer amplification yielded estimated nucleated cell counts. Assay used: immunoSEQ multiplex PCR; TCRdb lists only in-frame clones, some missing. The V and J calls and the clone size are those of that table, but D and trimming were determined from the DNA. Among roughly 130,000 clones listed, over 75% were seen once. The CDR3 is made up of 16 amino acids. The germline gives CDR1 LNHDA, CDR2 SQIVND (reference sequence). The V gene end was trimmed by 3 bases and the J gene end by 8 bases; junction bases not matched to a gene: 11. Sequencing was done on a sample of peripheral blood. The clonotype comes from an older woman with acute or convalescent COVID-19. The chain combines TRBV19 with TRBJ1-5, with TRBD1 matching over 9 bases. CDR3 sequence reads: CASSMVGTGIVEPQHF. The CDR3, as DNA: TGTGCCAGTAGTATGGTCGGGACAGGGATTGTCGAGCCCCAGCATTTT.